This entry lists 20 T cell receptor beta chains sequenced from one sample in a study of T cells in Graves' hyperthyroidism and ophthalmopathy. RNA transcripts served as the template for amplifying TCR beta CDR3 regions. The TCR CDR3 was amplified in a first-round RT-PCR using the HTBI primer set. TCRdb fed the multiplex PCR reads into MiXCR, producing one record per CDR3 protein. The repertoire consists of some 720,000 distinct CDR3 sequences, with about 15% occurring once and the leading ten covering under 8.5%. Input material: blood. The receptors stem from a man between 18 and 35 years old with Graves' hyperthyroidism.

This clonotype showed up many times. The chain is built from TRBV28 and TRBJ1-4; D possibly corresponds to TRBD1 (6 bases). Trimming cost V 2 bases and J 3 bases, with 7 bases left between them. Looked up from germline, CDR1 is MDHEN and CDR2 is SYDVKM. The CDR3 consists of 14 residues. CDR3 amino acids: CASSLGQPNEKLFF. CDR3 coding DNA: TGTGCCAGCAGTTTAGGACAGCCTAATGAAAAACTGTTTTTT.

This sequence joins TRBV7-2 and TRBJ2-7; D possibly corresponds to TRBD1 (6 bases). The CDR3 loop spans 16 amino acids. V lost 4 bases and J lost 1, with 17 bases in between. The V gene's germline CDR1 is SGHTA and CDR2 FQGNSA. In DNA, the CDR3 is TGTGCCAGCAGCTCCGCCGGGACAACCGGGTCCTACGAGCAGTACTTC. It translates to CASSSAGTTGSYEQYF.

This clonotype was detected ten times or more. V usage is TRBV5-1 and J usage is TRBJ2-3; 8 bases match TRBD2. Germline-derived CDR1 and CDR2 are SGHRS and YFSETQ. With V trimmed by 3 bases and J by 4 bases, 13 bases remained unmatched. The CDR3 sequence is 17 residues long. CDR3 amino acids: CASSSWGAGGGSDTQYF. CDR3 nucleotide sequence: TGCGCCAGCAGCTCCTGGGGGGCGGGAGGAGGTTCAGATACGCAGTATTTT.

This clonotype was observed a handful of times. This sequence joins TRBV20-1 and TRBJ2-3, with a tentative D call TRBD2 (6 bases). CDR1 and CDR2 (germline): DFQATT, SNEGSKA (reference sequence). V lost 4 bases to trimming and J lost 3 bases, with 11 bases between them. CDR3 length: 13 amino acids. CDR3: CSAKGTYTDTQYF. CDR3 bases: TGCAGTGCTAAAGGGACTTATACAGATACGCAGTATTTT.

This clonotype was recorded a few times. This rearrangement joins TRBV10-2 to TRBJ1-5; 8 bases agree with TRBD1. V was clipped by 6 bases and J by 5 bases; unmatched bases: 9. The CDR3 covers 15 residues. Germline V gene data show CDR1 as WSHSY and CDR2 as SAAADI. CDR3 nucleotide sequence: TGCGCCAGCAGGAACCCGACAGGGGACGATCAGCCCCAGCATTTT. It yields the protein CASRNPTGDDQPQHF.

This clonotype was seen many times. This chain connects TRBV12-3 or TRBV12-4 to TRBJ1-2; tentative D call: TRBD1 (5 bases). This CDR3 is 14 amino acids long. Trimming left V 5 bases short and J 6 bases short, with 16 bases between. The DNA of the CDR3 is TGTGCCAGCAGTGGGACTGCGGGTCCGGATGGCTACACCTTC. Translation gives CASSGTAGPDGYTF.

A few counts support this clonotype. V gene TRBV6-1 combines with J gene TRBJ1-5, with 7 nucleotides matching TRBD1. The CDR3 length is 13 residues. Germline V lookup: CDR1 MNHNS, CDR2 SASEGT. With V trimmed by 8 bases and J by 4 bases, 5 bases remained unmatched. The CDR3 DNA sequence: TGTGCCAGCTCCAGGGGGGAAAATCAGCCCCAGCATTTT. Protein product: CASSRGENQPQHF.

This clonotype has ten or more counts. The rearrangement uses TRBV20-1 and TRBJ2-7; possible D gene TRBD1, 6 bases. CDR3 length: 12 amino acids. Germline CDR1 is DFQATT and CDR2 is SNEGSKA (reference sequence). Trimming removed 6 bases from V and 1 base from J, with 10 bases in between. The CDR3 is CSAGTLSYEQYF. The CDR3 DNA is TGCAGTGCGGGGACACTTTCCTACGAGCAGTACTTC.

This clonotype was recorded many times. J is TRBJ2-1 and V is TRBV30, with TRBD2 identical over 7 bases. The CDR3 has 15 residues. Germline trimming cut 4 bases from V and 9 bases from J; bases unmatched to any gene: 15. The germline CDR1 and CDR2 sequences are GTSNPN and SVGIG (reference sequence). This CDR3 is CAWKKSGARWSEQFF. DNA of the CDR3: TGTGCCTGGAAGAAAAGCGGGGCCCGCTGGAGTGAGCAGTTCTTC.

The chain is built from TRBV7-2 and TRBJ1-5, with D tentatively TRBD1 (5 bases). Per germline, CDR1 SGHTA and CDR2 FQGNSA. CDR3 length: 15 residues. Trimming stripped 4 bases from V and 4 bases from J, with 14 bases between. This CDR3 reads CASSWKWGENQPQHF. The DNA for the CDR3 is TGTGCCAGCAGCTGGAAGTGGGGGGAAAATCAGCCCCAGCATTTT. Full variable domain (missing parts from reference TRBV7-2 and TRBJ1-5): GAGVSQSPSNKVTEKGKDVELRCDPISGHTALYWYRQSLGQGLEFLIYFQGNSAPDKSGLPSDRFSAERTGGSVSTLTIQRTQQEDSAVYLCASSWKWGENQPQHFGDGTRLSIL.

The CDR3 DNA follows: TGTGCCAGCAGCCAACCGGGACTAGCGGACACAGATACGCAGTATTTT. This translates into CASSQPGLADTDTQYF. The genes are TRBV4-2 and TRBJ2-3, with TRBD2 matching 11 bases. Germline CDR1 is LGHNA and CDR2 is YNFKEQ. The junction had 3 bases not matched to a gene; V was cut back by 2 bases and J by 2 bases. The length of the CDR3 is 16 residues.

This clonotype was seen repeatedly, ten times or more. V gene TRBV2 combines with J gene TRBJ1-5, with a tentative D call TRBD1 (5 bases). V dropped 6 bases and J dropped 0 bases, with 9 bases sitting between them. The CDR3 extends over 14 amino acids. Germline values: CDR1 SNHLY, CDR2 FYNNEI. The CDR3 DNA reads TGTGCCAGCAGCCAGGGTGATAGCAATCAGCCCCAGCATTTT. Encoded protein: CASSQGDSNQPQHF.

The chain is built from TRBV7-6 and TRBJ2-7, with 9 nucleotides matching TRBD2. Germline V gene data show CDR1 as SGHVS and CDR2 as FNYEAQ. CDR3 length: 15 amino acids. Losses at the gene ends were 5 bases for V and 5 bases for J; bases not matched to a gene: 10. As DNA, the CDR3 is TGTGCCAGCAGCCCGGTAGTAGCGGGAGCCCACGAGCAGTACTTC. This translates into CASSPVVAGAHEQYF.

The V call is TRBV5-8, the J call TRBJ1-2; D gene uncertain. The CDR3 runs to 16 residues. The germline V gene encodes CDR1 SGHTS and CDR2 YDEGEE. V lost 6 bases to trimming and J lost 4 bases, with 22 bases between them. The CDR3 DNA reads as TGTGCCAGCACCATTCTGGGGTCTACTCGGATCTATGGCTACACCTTC. It is translated as CASTILGSTRIYGYTF.

This chain uses TRBV4-2 with TRBJ2-3; 7 bases align to TRBD2. This CDR3 spans 17 amino acids. The germline V gene encodes CDR1 LGHNA and CDR2 YNFKEQ. J was trimmed by 3 bases and V by 1 base; bases with no gene match: 10. This chain's CDR3 is CASSQVRGRDGTDTQYF. The CDR3 nucleotides read TGTGCCAGCAGCCAAGTACGCGGGAGAGATGGGACAGATACGCAGTATTTT.

This clonotype was counted ten times or more. Because the CDR3's place on the DNA is in doubt, the DNA is left out and the CDR3 is given as listed by TCRdb. The rearrangement links TRBV28 to TRBJ2-7; the D call in the table, TRBD1, was not verified against the DNA. The CDR3 spans 15 residues, counting both ends. CDR1 MDHEN and CDR2 SYDVKM come from the germline V gene. The CDR3 loop is CASSSSTGELDEQYF.

This clonotype was seen a handful of times. The chain is built from TRBV5-1 and TRBJ2-5, with 7 bases matching TRBD2. This CDR3 is 16 amino acids long. Trimming at V came to 3 bases and at J to 0 bases, leaving 8 bases not matched to a gene. Germline V gene lookup returns CDR1 SGHRS and CDR2 YFSETQ. The CDR3 is CASSSGLVTDQETQYF. The CDR3 DNA reads TGCGCCAGCAGCTCCGGACTAGTGACCGACCAAGAGACCCAGTACTTC.

The table lists this clonotype with a few counts. The CDR3 DNA reads TGCAGTGCTAGAAAGGGTAGCTCCTACGAGCAGTACTTC. Amino acids: CSARKGSSYEQYF. This rearrangement joins TRBV20-1 to TRBJ2-7; D is unclear. V was pared by 2 bases and J by 0 bases, with 8 bases between. Looked up from germline, CDR1 is DFQATT and CDR2 is SNEGSKA (reference sequence). The CDR3 loop spans 13 amino acids.

In this sample, this clonotype turned up many times. The chain couples TRBV6-2 or TRBV6-3 to TRBJ1-1; D is unresolved. The ends were cut back, 3 bases at V and 8 bases at J, with 10 bases in the middle. The CDR3 has 12 residues. Germline CDR1 is MNHEY and CDR2 is SVGEGT. The CDR3 DNA is TGTGCCAGCAGTTATAGCAGGCGCGAAGCTTTCTTT. This encodes CASSYSRREAFF.

The V gene is TRBV6-6, the J gene TRBJ1-3; D is unclear. Germline values: CDR1 MNHNY, CDR2 SVGAGI (reference sequence). CDR3 length: 18 residues. The ends were cut back, 0 bases at V and 1 base at J, with 16 bases in the middle. The CDR3 DNA is TGTGCCAGCAGTTACTCGACGCGACGGGCTAGGTCTGGAAACACCATATATTTT. This gives the protein CASSYSTRRARSGNTIYF.